The 30 T cell receptor beta chains in this list originate from one sample, sequenced in a study of blood T cell repertoires in COVID-19. Some clones are missing from TCRdb's copy, which holds only in-frame ones; the method was immunoSEQ multiplex PCR. The sample shows around 100,000 clones, 80% to 85% of them seen only once. Material for sequencing was peripheral blood. These receptors all come from a woman aged 70-85 years with acute or convalescent COVID-19.

The chain employs TRBV3-1 (or the pseudogene TRBV3-2) and TRBJ2-7; 9 positions agree with TRBD1. The ends lost 2 bases at V and 6 bases at J; junction bases unmatched: 2. The CDR3 runs 13 residues. CDR1 is LGHDT and CDR2 is YNNKEL in the germline V gene (reference sequence). The CDR3, as DNA: TGTGCCAGCAGCCAAACAGGGGGCTCCGAGCAGTACTTC. Its protein is CASSQTGGSEQYF.

The rearrangement links TRBV19 to TRBJ1-3; D is undetermined. Germline CDR1 reads LNHDA; CDR2 reads SQIVND (reference sequence). V lost 5 bases to trimming and J lost 4 bases, with 15 bases between them. This CDR3 has 15 residues. CDR3 in DNA: TGTGCCAGTAGTCAAGAGAGGGCATCGGGAAACACCATATATTTT. Its translation: CASSQERASGNTIYF.

A few counts support this clone. The chain links TRBV10-3 to TRBJ1-1, with D perhaps matching TRBD1 (6 bases). This CDR3 has 13 residues. Trimming pared 5 bases from V and 3 bases from J, leaving 10 bases between. Germline-derived CDR1 and CDR2 are ENHRY and SYGVKD. The CDR3 sequence: CAISKQGDTEAFF. CDR3 DNA sequence: TGTGCCATCAGTAAACAGGGAGACACTGAAGCTTTCTTT.

The CDR3 region is CASSLSGTGSNQPQHF. CDR3 coding DNA: TGTGCCAGCAGTTTATCGGGGACAGGGAGCAATCAGCCCCAGCATTTT. V gene TRBV28 combines with J gene TRBJ1-5; 9 bases agree with TRBD1. The CDR3 length is 16 residues. Germline CDR1 MDHEN, CDR2 SYDVKM. V shed 1 base, J shed 1 base, and the junction held 2 bases outside the gene matches.

In this sample, this clone turned up a few times. The chain has TRBV5-6 and TRBJ2-2; D perhaps matches TRBD1 (5 bases). Per germline, CDR1 SGHDT and CDR2 YYEEEE. V gave up 3 bases and J gave up 4 bases, with 13 bases separating them. This CDR3 is 15 amino acids long. The CDR3 sequence: CASSSKGQATGELFF. The CDR3 bases are TGTGCCAGCAGCTCGAAGGGGCAGGCCACCGGGGAGCTGTTTTTT. The variable domain in full, completed from reference TRBV5-6 and TRBJ2-2, reads DAGVTQSPTHLIKTRGQQVTLRCSPKSGHDTVSWYQQALGQGPQFIFQYYEEEERQRGNFPDRFSGHQFPNYSSELNVNALLLGDSALYLCASSSKGQATGELFFGEGSRLTVL.

This chain links TRBV19 with TRBJ1-5, with 12 bases aligning to TRBD1. The germline gives CDR1 LNHDA, CDR2 SQIVND (reference sequence). There are 15 residues in the CDR3. V was pared by 7 bases and J by 9 bases, with 10 bases of the junction left unmatched. CDR3 nucleotides: TGTGCCAGTAACACGGGACAGGGGGCGTCTCGGCCCCAGCATTTT. Translating it yields CASNTGQGASRPQHF. Full variable domain (remainder filled in from reference TRBV19 and TRBJ1-5): DGGITQSPKYLFRKEGQNVTLSCEQNLNHDAMYWYRQDPGQGLRLIYYSQIVNDFQKGDIAEGYSVSREKKESFPLTVTSAQKNPTAFYLCASNTGQGASRPQHFGDGTRLSIL.

The gene calls are TRBV5-6 and TRBJ1-1, with a weak D call TRBD1 (6 bases). Germline loops: CDR1 SGHDT, CDR2 YYEEEE. The CDR3 totals 16 residues. V lost 4 bases, J lost 3 bases, and 19 bases lay in between. The CDR3 DNA reads as TGTGCCAGCAGCCCCCAGTCAGGGGTCGGTTACACTGAAGCTTTCTTT. It translates to CASSPQSGVGYTEAFF.

The J gene is TRBJ2-2, the V gene TRBV24-1, with D perhaps matching TRBD2 (6 bases). The germline V gene encodes CDR1 KGHDR and CDR2 SFDVKD. The CDR3 totals 17 residues. V lost 8 bases to trimming and J lost 2 bases, with 20 bases between them. The CDR3 region is CATMPSEGTGNTGELFF. In DNA form, the CDR3 reads TGTGCCACCATGCCGTCGGAGGGCACCGGAAACACCGGGGAGCTGTTTTTT.

In DNA form, the CDR3 reads TGTGCCAGCTCACCACCAAATGGGGCGGTCACAGATACGCAGTATTTT. This translates into CASSPPNGAVTDTQYF. The chain combines TRBV18 with TRBJ2-3, with D maybe TRBD1 (5 bases). Germline lookup yields CDR1 KGHSH and CDR2 LQKENI. Trimming left V 0 bases short and J 2 bases short, with 12 bases between. The CDR3 sequence is 16 residues long.

This clone was seen a handful of times. The chain couples TRBV5-1 to TRBJ2-2; a possible D gene is TRBD1 (6 bases). Germline V CDR1 and CDR2: SGHRS, YFSETQ. The length of the CDR3 is 15 residues. V gave up 0 bases and J gave up 5 bases, with 11 bases separating them. The CDR3 spells CASSLVVGGTGELFF. The CDR3 DNA follows: TGCGCCAGCAGCTTGGTAGTAGGGGGAACCGGGGAGCTGTTTTTT. Based on the CDR3 plus reference TRBV5-1 and TRBJ2-2, the full variable domain is KAGVTQTPRYLIKTRGQQVTLSCSPISGHRSVSWYQQTPGQGLQFLFEYFSETQRNKGNFPGRFSGRQFSNSRSEMNVSTLELGDSALYLCASSLVVGGTGELFFGEGSRLTVL.

The chain carries TRBV19 and TRBJ1-1; D possibly corresponds to TRBD1 (5 bases). V was cut by 8 bases and J by 2 bases, with 12 bases left in between. This CDR3 has 13 amino acids. Germline V gene sequence: CDR1 LNHDA, CDR2 SQIVND (reference sequence). In nucleotides, the CDR3 is TGTGCCAGTCCATGCAGGGTTAACACTGAAGCTTTCTTT. Translated, it gives CASPCRVNTEAFF.

The gene calls are TRBV19 and TRBJ1-1, with 9 nucleotides matching TRBD1. This CDR3 contains 18 residues. Germline V gene lookup returns CDR1 LNHDA and CDR2 SQIVND (reference sequence). The J segment lost 1 base and the V segment lost 6 bases, leaving 15 bases of the junction unmatched. The CDR3 loop reads CASRTYGTGRSRNTEAFF. In DNA, the CDR3 is TGTGCCAGTAGAACCTATGGGACAGGGAGATCTAGGAACACTGAAGCTTTCTTT.

This clone was observed a few times. V and J are TRBV6-5 and TRBJ1-4, with D uncertain. CDR1 and CDR2 (germline): MNHEY, SVGAGI. This CDR3 contains 15 residues. V lost 3 bases, J lost 1 base, and 9 bases lay in between. Here the CDR3 DNA reads TGTGCCAGCAGTTATAGGGAGGGAACTAATGAAAAACTGTTTTTT. Translated, it gives CASSYREGTNEKLFF.

V and J are TRBV10-3 and TRBJ1-2, with D maybe TRBD1 (5 bases). This CDR3 contains 12 residues. CDR1 is ENHRY and CDR2 is SYGVKD in the germline V gene. Trimming took off 10 bases at V and 6 bases at J, with 15 bases between the two ends. The CDR3 sequence is CATSSVGDGYTF. As DNA, the CDR3 is TGTGCCACATCATCGGTAGGGGATGGCTACACCTTC.

The CDR3 loop reads CASSEAGRAGGYGYTF. The CDR3 DNA reads TGTGCCAGCAGTGAAGCCGGCCGGGCAGGAGGGTATGGCTACACCTTC. The chain uses TRBV6-1 and TRBJ1-2; D not resolved. Trimming stripped 0 bases from V and 5 bases from J, with 16 bases between. Looked up from germline, CDR1 is MNHNS and CDR2 is SASEGT. CDR3 length: 16 amino acids.

The chain carries TRBV27 and TRBJ2-1; 7 nucleotides line up with TRBD2. The CDR3 spans 18 residues. The germline gives CDR1 MNHEY, CDR2 SMNVEV (reference sequence). J lost 1 base, V lost 5 bases, and 14 bases had no gene match. CDR3 sequence reads: CASSHRKDTGGSYNEQFF. The CDR3 DNA sequence: TGTGCCAGCAGTCACAGGAAGGACACGGGAGGATCCTACAATGAGCAGTTCTTC.

This sequence joins TRBV7-6 and TRBJ1-3; no firm D call. V dropped 2 bases and J dropped 4 bases, with 6 bases sitting between them. There are 13 residues in the CDR3. The V gene's germline CDR1 is SGHVS and CDR2 FNYEAQ. CDR3 nucleotide sequence: TGTGCCAGCAGCTTATTGGCCGGAAACACCATATATTTT. This translates into CASSLLAGNTIYF. Combining the CDR3 with reference TRBV7-6 and TRBJ1-3 gives the whole variable domain GAGVSQSPRYKVTKRGQDVALRCDPISGHVSLYWYRQALGQGPEFLTYFNYEAQQDKSGLPNDRFSAERPEGSISTLTIQRTEQRDSAMYRCASSLLAGNTIYFGEGSWLTVV.

J is TRBJ2-5 and V is TRBV9; the match to TRBD2 covers 8 bases. V trimming: 1 base; J trimming: 4 bases; junction bases outside the gene matches: 6. Per germline, CDR1 SGDLS and CDR2 YYNGEE. The CDR3 loop spans 15 amino acids. The CDR3 sequence is CASSVTGGPGETQYF. The CDR3, as DNA: TGTGCCAGCAGCGTAACGGGGGGGCCAGGAGAGACCCAGTACTTC.

The J gene is TRBJ2-1, the V gene TRBV4-1; D might be TRBD1 (6 bases). V was cut by 1 base and J by 8 bases, with 15 bases left in between. This CDR3 region has 15 residues. Germline V gene lookup returns CDR1 MGHRA and CDR2 YSYEKL. The chain's CDR3 is CASSQVQGRIDEQFF. As DNA, the CDR3 is TGCGCCAGCAGCCAAGTTCAGGGGCGCATCGATGAGCAGTTCTTC.

This rearrangement joins TRBV5-4 to TRBJ1-6; D remains ambiguous. CDR1 and CDR2 from the germline V gene are SGHNT and YYREEE (reference sequence). V gave up 4 bases and J gave up 7 bases, with 15 bases separating them. This CDR3 is 15 amino acids long. The CDR3 reads CASSPPGEPNSPLHF. CDR3 DNA: TGTGCCAGCAGCCCCCCCGGGGAACCCAATTCACCCCTCCACTTT.

V and J are TRBV12-3 or TRBV12-4 and TRBJ2-1; 7 positions match TRBD2. The V and J ends lost 3 bases and 10 bases, in that order; junction bases with no gene match: 3. The CDR3 is 12 residues long. The CDR3 sequence: CASSLNGGEQFF. The CDR3 bases are TGTGCCAGCAGTTTGAACGGGGGGGAGCAGTTCTTC.

The chain is built from TRBV19 and TRBJ2-7; D possibly corresponds to TRBD2 (5 bases). Trimming removed 5 bases at V and 2 bases at J, with 13 bases between. CDR3 length: 14 amino acids. The V gene's germline CDR1 is LNHDA and CDR2 SQIVND (reference sequence). The CDR3 coding sequence is TGTGCCAGTAGTCGCAGCGGAGTAACCTACGAGCAGTACTTC. It yields the protein CASSRSGVTYEQYF.

This chain uses TRBV5-1 with TRBJ2-1; TRBD2 matches at 14 bases. J lost 6 bases, V lost 0 bases, and 2 bases had no gene match. CDR1 is SGHRS, CDR2 YFSETQ, per germline. The CDR3 loop spans 16 amino acids. Here the CDR3 DNA reads TGCGCCAGCAGCTTGGCCGGACTAGCGGGGGGCAATGAGCAGTTCTTC. This codes for CASSLAGLAGGNEQFF.

This clone occurred once. The chain has TRBV11-3 and TRBJ2-1; D may be TRBD2 (6 bases). The CDR3 contains 14 residues. CDR1 and CDR2 from the germline V gene are SGHNT and YENEEA. V was trimmed by 0 bases and J by 9 bases, leaving 12 bases between them. As DNA, the CDR3 is TGTGCCAGCAGCTTAGATCCCGGGAGCGTTGAGCAGTTCTTC. Translated, it gives CASSLDPGSVEQFF. Complete variable domain (other parts from reference TRBV11-3 and TRBJ2-1): EAGVVQSPRYKIIEKKQPVAFWCNPISGHNTLYWYLQNLGQGPELLIRYENEEAVDDSQLPKDRFSAERLKGVDSTLKIQPAELGDSAVYLCASSLDPGSVEQFFGPGTRLTVL.

This rearrangement joins TRBV12-2 to TRBJ2-1; the D segment call TRBD2 is taken from the table without a DNA check. TRBV12-2 is a documented pseudogene. This CDR3 comprises 18 residues. CDR3 residues: CASRSRSSGSGSYNEQFF. As DNA, the CDR3 is TGTGCAAGTCGCTCTCGTTCTAGCGGGAGTGGCTCCTACAATGAGCAGTTCTTC.

On this clone: Other DNA sequences in this specimen translate into the identical CDR3. The J gene is TRBJ1-5, the V gene TRBV3-1 (or the pseudogene TRBV3-2); D ambiguous. CDR1 is LGHDT, CDR2 YNNKEL, per germline (reference sequence). The germline V and J ends were trimmed by 1 base and 6 bases, with 4 bases remaining between them. The CDR3 has 12 amino acids. The CDR3 region has the DNA TGTGCCAGCAGCCAAGGAGGTCAGCCCCAGCATTTT. Protein: CASSQGGQPQHF.

The CDR3 reads CASSPDTSNQPQHF. CDR3 nucleotides: TGCGCCAGCAGCCCTGACACTAGCAATCAGCCCCAGCATTTT. V and J are TRBV5-1 and TRBJ1-5; the D is unclear. V was shortened by 4 bases and J by 0 bases, with 8 bases between the two germline ends. The length of the CDR3 is 14 residues. Germline V lookup: CDR1 SGHRS, CDR2 YFSETQ.

The J gene is TRBJ1-2, the V gene TRBV2, with D uncertain. Trimming shortened V by 0 bases and J by 4 bases, and 6 bases separated the two germline ends. CDR1 and CDR2 from the germline V gene are SNHLY and FYNNEI. The CDR3 has 13 residues. The CDR3 DNA follows: TGTGCCAGCAGTGAAGCCCAGGTCTATGGCTACACCTTC. Its translation: CASSEAQVYGYTF.

The chain employs TRBV5-6 and TRBJ1-1; no definite D call. This CDR3 is built from 13 residues. V was cut by 0 bases and J by 8 bases, with 11 bases left in between. The germline V gene has CDR1 SGHDT and CDR2 YYEEEE. As DNA, the CDR3 is TGTGCCAGCAGCTTGGGTGGGTGGGAGGAAGCTTTCTTT. The encoded protein is CASSLGGWEEAFF. The full variable domain, rest sourced from reference TRBV5-6 and TRBJ1-1, is DAGVTQSPTHLIKTRGQQVTLRCSPKSGHDTVSWYQQALGQGPQFIFQYYEEEERQRGNFPDRFSGHQFPNYSSELNVNALLLGDSALYLCASSLGGWEEAFFGQGTRLTVV.

This clone was picked up one time. This chain joins TRBV5-6 and TRBJ1-5; D is unresolved. Germline CDR1 is SGHDT and CDR2 is YYEEEE. The V gene lost 4 bases and the J gene lost 4 bases, with 9 bases spanning the gap. This CDR3 region has 13 residues. The CDR3, as DNA: TGTGCCAGCAGCCTCTCGGGGAATCAGCCCCAGCATTTT. Its translation is CASSLSGNQPQHF. The full variable domain, in which reference TRBV5-6 and TRBJ1-5 provide the parts outside the CDR3, is DAGVTQSPTHLIKTRGQQVTLRCSPKSGHDTVSWYQQALGQGPQFIFQYYEEEERQRGNFPDRFSGHQFPNYSSELNVNALLLGDSALYLCASSLSGNQPQHFGDGTRLSIL.